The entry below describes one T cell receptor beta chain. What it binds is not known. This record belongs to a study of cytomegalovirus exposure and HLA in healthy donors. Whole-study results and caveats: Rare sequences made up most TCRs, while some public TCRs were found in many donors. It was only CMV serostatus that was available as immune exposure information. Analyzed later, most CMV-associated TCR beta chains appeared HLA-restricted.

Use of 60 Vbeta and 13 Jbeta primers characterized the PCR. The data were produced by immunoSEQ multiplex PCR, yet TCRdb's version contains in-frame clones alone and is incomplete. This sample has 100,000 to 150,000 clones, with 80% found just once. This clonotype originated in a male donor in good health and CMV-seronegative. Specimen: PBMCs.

CDR3 in amino acids: CASSLGTGFEQYF. CDR3 DNA: TGTGCCAGCAGCTTGGGGACAGGGTTTGAGCAGTACTTC. The chain has TRBV7-7 and TRBJ2-7, with TRBD1 matching over 9 bases. The CDR3 contains 13 residues. After removal of 3 bases from V and 7 bases from J, the junction contained 4 bases not matched to a gene. CDR1 is SSHAT, CDR2 FNYEAQ, per germline (reference sequence).